The following is a T cell receptor (beta chain) sequence with its context. Its antigen is not identified. This sample is drawn from a study of T cell responses to AZD1222 COVID-19 vaccine. Across the whole study: Pooled in the analysis were second doses at about 4 or about 12 weeks. Study-level results: Clonal diversity may have been underestimated in mostly white British donors.

Germline V gene lookup returns CDR1 LGHNA and CDR2 YNFKEQ. V was clipped by 1 base and J by 12 bases, with 22 bases between them. CDR3 length: 15 amino acids. Profiling relied on immunoSEQ multiplex PCR, and the TCRdb table lists in-frame clones only, not all of them. This sample has roughly 120,000 clones, with more than 75% found just once. The receptor was isolated from an adult in good health. This sequence joins TRBV4-2 and TRBJ2-7; weak D call: TRBD2 (7 bases). Sample: peripheral blood, taken on day 0 of AZD1222 vaccination. CDR3 sequence: CASSQGEAGASTLYF. The CDR3 DNA reads TGTGCCAGCAGCCAAGGTGAGGCGGGGGCCTCCACCTTGTACTTC.